The 27 T cell receptor beta chains below all came from one sample that was sequenced in a study of T cells in Graves' hyperthyroidism and ophthalmopathy. Authors of the study amplified TCR beta CDR3 regions from RNA transcripts. The HTBI primer set was used in a first-round RT-PCR of the TCR CDR3. TCRdb re-called the multiplex PCR reads through MiXCR, storing one row per CDR3 protein. The data contain roughly 330,000 distinct CDR3 sequences, roughly 17% of them seen just once; the ten biggest clones take up roughly 31%. The source material was blood. Every receptor here comes from a man aged 25 to 40 with Graves' hyperthyroidism.

This rearrangement joins TRBV12-5 to TRBJ1-5; 8 bases fit TRBD1. The V gene's germline CDR1 is LGHNT and CDR2 FRNRAP. V lost 5 bases to trimming and J lost 2 bases; unmatched junction nucleotides: 14. CDR3 size: 18 residues. The CDR3 sequence is CASGPDRGFIGGNQPQHF. The CDR3 coding sequence is TGTGCTAGTGGTCCCGACAGGGGCTTTATAGGGGGCAATCAGCCCCAGCATTTT.

This clonotype came up a few times. The V and J genes are TRBV6-9 and TRBJ2-7; maybe TRBD1 (5 bases). Trimming left V 3 bases short and J 4 bases short, with 10 bases between. CDR1 and CDR2 (germline): MNHGY, SVAAGI. The CDR3 is made up of 13 amino acids. CDR3 sequence: CASSYRVAYEQYF. The CDR3 DNA is TGTGCCAGCAGTTACAGGGTGGCGTACGAGCAGTACTTC.

Note on this clonotype: A much larger clone lies a single base off, so this may be a read error. CDR3 DNA sequence: TGTGCCAGCAGCTCCCCTGGGACAGGGGACCGTCCTAGCACAGATATGCAGTATTTT. It translates to CASSSPGTGDRPSTDMQYF. The chain is built from TRBV11-3 and TRBJ2-3, with 10 bases that match TRBD1. The CDR3 is 19 amino acids. Germline CDR1 SGHNT, CDR2 YENEEA.

This clonotype has more than one count but fewer than ten. J is TRBJ1-5 and V is TRBV6-1; 7 nucleotides align to TRBD1. CDR1 and CDR2 from the germline V gene are MNHNS and SASEGT. Trimming removed 6 bases from V and 5 bases from J; junction bases left unmatched: 13. The CDR3 loop spans 16 amino acids. CDR3 residues: CASRPHVRGLDQPQHF. CDR3 nucleotide sequence: TGTGCCAGCAGGCCGCACGTAAGGGGGCTGGATCAGCCCCAGCATTTT.

This clonotype was seen many times. The chain is built from TRBV11-2 and TRBJ1-1; possible D gene TRBD1, 5 bases. Per the germline V gene, CDR1 is SGHAT and CDR2 is FQNNGV. The CDR3 consists of 13 residues. Trimming left V 0 bases short and J 7 bases short, with 9 bases between. The CDR3 reads CASSLDGGDEAFF. The CDR3 DNA reads as TGTGCCAGCAGCTTAGATGGGGGGGATGAAGCTTTCTTT.

The chain couples TRBV28 to TRBJ2-7, with 7 bases identical to TRBD1. There are 14 residues in the CDR3. Losses at the gene ends were 9 bases for V and 2 bases for J; bases not matched to a gene: 10. In germline, CDR1 is MDHEN, CDR2 SYDVKM. The CDR3 sequence: CARPWKGQTYEQYF. The CDR3 DNA reads TGTGCCAGACCCTGGAAGGGACAGACCTACGAGCAGTACTTC.

This sequence joins TRBV6-1 and TRBJ2-7, with D possibly called TRBD1 or TRBD2 (6 bases each). The V and J ends lost 6 bases and 3 bases respectively, with 18 bases between them. Germline loops: CDR1 MNHNS, CDR2 SASEGT. This CDR3 contains 15 residues. In nucleotides, the CDR3 is TGTGCCAGCAGCCCCCTGGGGGGACACATCTACGAGCAGTACTTC. The encoded protein is CASSPLGGHIYEQYF.

A few counts support this clonotype. The chain has TRBV5-1 and TRBJ2-1; the match to TRBD2 covers 9 bases. J was trimmed by 4 bases and V by 3 bases; bases with no gene match: 8. The CDR3 covers 16 residues. Germline V gene lookup returns CDR1 SGHRS and CDR2 YFSETQ. This CDR3 reads CASSSNPTSGYNEQFF. CDR3 coding DNA: TGCGCCAGCAGCTCCAATCCGACTAGCGGTTACAATGAGCAGTTCTTC.

This clonotype was counted at least ten times. The chain joins TRBV30 to TRBJ1-2; no clear D. V was trimmed by 0 bases and J by 7 bases, leaving 15 bases between them. Germline lookup yields CDR1 GTSNPN and CDR2 SVGIG (reference sequence). CDR3 length equals 14 residues. The CDR3 loop reads CAWSVGESPSGYTF. The CDR3 coding sequence is TGTGCCTGGAGTGTGGGCGAAAGCCCTTCTGGCTACACCTTC.

This clonotype occurred many times. The CDR3 region is CASSQDLGSGELFF. CDR3 sequence (DNA): TGTGCCAGCAGCCAAGATCTAGGGTCGGGGGAGCTGTTTTTT. This rearrangement joins TRBV3-1 to TRBJ2-2; D gene ambiguous. Trimming left V 0 bases short and J 8 bases short, with 10 bases between. The germline CDR1 and CDR2 sequences are LGHDT and YNNKEL (reference sequence). The CDR3 covers 14 residues.

In its sample, this clonotype was seen many times. The rearrangement joins TRBV5-1 to TRBJ2-7; TRBD1 matches at 8 bases. The CDR3 runs 15 residues. CDR1 is SGHRS and CDR2 is YFSETQ in the germline V gene. V lost 1 base and J lost 6; bases outside the gene matches: 9. This chain's CDR3 is CASSLMGQDGSEQYF. The CDR3 DNA is TGCGCCAGCAGCTTGATGGGACAGGATGGGAGCGAGCAGTACTTC.

Comments on this clonotype: This may be a read error, as it is one base from a much larger clone. The gene calls are TRBV30 and TRBJ2-2; the D is unclear. The CDR3 is made up of 13 amino acids. Trimming removed 0 bases at V and 16 bases at J, with 18 bases between. Germline V gene data show CDR1 as GTSNPN and CDR2 as SVGIG (reference sequence). The CDR3 spells CAWSVKVRTERFF. The DNA for the CDR3 is TGTGCCTGGAGTGTAAAGGTCCGGACGGAACGGTTTTTT.

This clonotype occurred a few times. The rearrangement joins TRBV12-3 or TRBV12-4 to TRBJ2-7; D gene ambiguous. V shed 3 bases and J shed 6 bases, with 15 bases lying between them. This CDR3 comprises 14 residues. CDR3: CASSFTRGTGEQYF. The CDR3 region has the DNA TGTGCCAGCAGTTTCACCAGAGGCACCGGCGAGCAGTACTTC.

There are many counts of this clonotype. The rearrangement links TRBV6-6 to TRBJ2-7; the D gene is possibly TRBD2 (6 bases). CDR1 MNHNY and CDR2 SVGAGI come from the germline V gene (reference sequence). The CDR3 loop spans 15 amino acids. V dropped 2 bases and J dropped 1 base, with 12 bases sitting between them. CDR3 sequence (DNA): TGTGCCAGCAGTTACGACGGTAGCGGATCCTACGAGCAGTACTTC. This translates into CASSYDGSGSYEQYF.

At least ten counts were recorded for this clonotype. The J gene is TRBJ2-1, the V gene TRBV28, with TRBD2 matching 8 bases. V dropped 11 bases and J dropped 3; count of bases not matched to a gene: 12. CDR1 and CDR2 (germline): MDHEN, SYDVKM. The CDR3 extends over 15 amino acids. The CDR3 nucleotides read TGTGCCGCCTTATCACTAGCGGCAAACTACAATGAGCAGTTCTTC. It specifies CAALSLAANYNEQFF.

This rearrangement joins TRBV7-8 to TRBJ2-6; a possible D gene is TRBD1 (5 bases). The germline gives CDR1 SGHVS, CDR2 FQNEAQ. The CDR3 is 17 residues long. Trimming stripped 3 bases from V and 4 bases from J, with 16 bases between. The CDR3 bases are TGTGCCAGCAGCTTCAGGGTTTCGAGGTCCGGGGCCAACGTCCTGACTTTC. Its protein is CASSFRVSRSGANVLTF.

At least ten counts were recorded for this clonotype. J is TRBJ2-6 and V is TRBV28; the D gene is possibly TRBD1 (6 bases). The germline gives CDR1 MDHEN, CDR2 SYDVKM. V was pared by 4 bases and J by 4 bases, with 17 bases between. The CDR3 is 17 residues long. CDR3 sequence: CASSSDSLLRGANVLTF. The CDR3 nucleotides read TGTGCCAGCAGTTCGGACAGCCTTCTGCGAGGGGCCAACGTCCTGACTTTC.

This chain uses TRBV28 with TRBJ1-1; tentative D call: TRBD1 (5 bases). V lost 7 bases and J 11 bases, leaving 17 bases between the germline ends. Per germline, CDR1 MDHEN and CDR2 SYDVKM. The CDR3 runs 12 residues. The CDR3 bases are TGTGCCAGCAACCTTCCGGGGCAGGAGGCTTTCTTT. This codes for CASNLPGQEAFF.

This clonotype was observed at least ten times. The chain uses TRBV11-2 and TRBJ2-5; 10 nucleotides agree with TRBD1. Germline trimming cut 4 bases from V and 5 bases from J; bases unmatched to any gene: 7. The V gene's germline CDR1 is SGHAT and CDR2 FQNNGV. The CDR3 is made up of 15 amino acids. CDR3 amino acids: CASSSRTGGRETQYF. CDR3 in DNA: TGTGCCAGCAGCTCCCGGACAGGGGGACGGGAGACCCAGTACTTC.

This clonotype was observed at least ten times. J is TRBJ2-5 and V is TRBV20-1, with D possibly TRBD2 on 5 matching bases. V was trimmed by 8 bases and J by 2 bases, leaving 18 bases between them. This CDR3 spans 14 amino acids. CDR1 is DFQATT, CDR2 SNEGSKA, per germline (reference sequence). CDR3 sequence (DNA): TGCAGTACAAAGGTGGACTGGCGGCAAGAGACCCAGTACTTC. Translation gives CSTKVDWRQETQYF.

Regarding this clonotype: A much larger clone differs by one base, so this may be a read error. V usage is TRBV30 and J usage is TRBJ2-1; possibly TRBD1 for D (6 bases). V lost 5 bases and J 2 bases, leaving 7 bases between the germline ends. This CDR3 has 12 amino acids. Germline assignment: CDR1 GTSNPN and CDR2 SVGIG (reference sequence). The CDR3 region is CAWDRTYNEQFF. The CDR3 nucleotides are TGTGCCTGGGACAGGACCTACAATGAGCAGTTCTTC.

This clonotype was picked up many times. The chain joins TRBV3-1 to TRBJ2-7, with TRBD2 identical over 8 bases. The trim removed 1 base at V and 7 bases at J, leaving 9 bases unmatched. From germline, CDR1 is LGHDT and CDR2 YNNKEL (reference sequence). The CDR3 runs 15 residues. The chain's CDR3 is CASSQVSAGVREQYF. The DNA for the CDR3 is TGTGCCAGCAGCCAAGTTTCAGCGGGAGTGAGGGAGCAGTACTTC.

This clonotype came up once. This CDR3 reads CSVNAGGNEKLFF. Here the CDR3 DNA reads TGCAGCGTCAATGCAGGAGGGAATGAAAAACTGTTTTTT. The J gene is TRBJ1-4, the V gene TRBV29-1, with unresolved D. From germline, CDR1 is SQVTM and CDR2 ANQGSEA. V dropped 6 bases and J dropped 5 bases, with 13 bases sitting between them. CDR3 length equals 13 residues.

The chain carries TRBV3-1 and TRBJ2-1, with 9 nucleotides matching TRBD2. CDR1 and CDR2 from the germline V gene are LGHDT and YNNKEL (reference sequence). The CDR3 extends over 17 amino acids. J was trimmed by 10 bases and V by 0 bases; bases with no gene match: 13. CDR3 in DNA: TGTGCCAGCAGCCAAGAACCGACTAGCGGCCCGGCGGGGGAGCAGTTCTTC. The encoded protein is CASSQEPTSGPAGEQFF.

Many counts were recorded for this clonotype. This rearrangement joins TRBV7-8 to TRBJ2-1; 13 nucleotides agree with TRBD2. This CDR3 is 15 amino acids long. Trimming cost V 7 bases and J 6 bases; bases outside gene matches: 6. Germline V lookup: CDR1 SGHVS, CDR2 FQNEAQ. The CDR3 spells CASNSTSGRANEQFF. In nucleotides, the CDR3 is TGTGCCAGCAACAGTACTAGCGGGAGGGCCAATGAGCAGTTCTTC.

This clonotype appeared many times. The V call is TRBV3-1, the J call TRBJ1-2, with a possible D match to TRBD1 (6 bases). The CDR3 contains 14 residues. Germline CDR1 LGHDT, CDR2 YNNKEL (reference sequence). Trimming shortened V by 1 base and J by 2 bases, and 8 bases separated the two germline ends. The chain's CDR3 is CASSQGGQNYGYTF. CDR3 DNA sequence: TGTGCCAGCAGCCAAGGTGGACAGAACTATGGCTACACCTTC.

Many counts were recorded for this clonotype. This sequence joins TRBV7-8 and TRBJ1-4; D call uncertain. The CDR3 spans 14 residues. Trimming took 2 bases from V and 8 from J, leaving 12 bases between them. Germline loops: CDR1 SGHVS, CDR2 FQNEAQ. CDR3 sequence (DNA): TGTGCCAGCAGCTTAAGGGCGGCGAGAGAAAAACTGTTTTTT. Translating gives CASSLRAAREKLFF.